The T cell receptor (beta chain) described here comes from a study of blood T cell repertoires in COVID-19. Overall study context: In each case, the material was cDNA or gDNA derived from T cells, B-cell-depleted T cells, or PBMCs.

Original analysis: Cell counts per sample came from amplifying reference gene primers. The table came from immunoSEQ multiplex PCR; TCRdb's copy has only in-frame clones and leaves some out. V, J and clone size are taken as reported in that table, and D and trimming were inferred from the DNA itself. The table has around 250,000 clones, roughly 80% seen once. The CDR3 is 19 residues long. V lost 4 bases, J lost 0 bases, and 10 bases stayed unmatched. Germline lookup yields CDR1 MGHRA and CDR2 YSYEKL. This clone was counted only a few times. The sequencing sample was made of peripheral blood. J is TRBJ2-5 and V is TRBV4-1; 14 bases align to TRBD2. The sequence came from a woman aged 18-29 years with acute or convalescent COVID-19. The CDR3 nucleotides read TGCGCCAGCAGCCGATCCGGGACTAGCGGGGGAGACTACCAAGAGACCCAGTACTTC. Residues: CASSRSGTSGGDYQETQYF.